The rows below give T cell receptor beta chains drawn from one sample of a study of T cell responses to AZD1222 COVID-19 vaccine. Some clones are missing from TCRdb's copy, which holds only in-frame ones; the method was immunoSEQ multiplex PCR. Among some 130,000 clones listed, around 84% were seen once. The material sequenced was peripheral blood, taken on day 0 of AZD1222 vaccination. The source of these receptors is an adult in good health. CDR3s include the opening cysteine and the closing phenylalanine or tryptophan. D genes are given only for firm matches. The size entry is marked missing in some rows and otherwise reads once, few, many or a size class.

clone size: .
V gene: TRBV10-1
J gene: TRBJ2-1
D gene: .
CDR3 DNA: TGCGCCAGCAGAAACAGAAGAATCTACAATGAGCAGTTCTTC
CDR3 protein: CASRNRRIYNEQFF

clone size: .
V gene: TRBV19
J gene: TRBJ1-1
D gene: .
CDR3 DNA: TGTGCCAGTAGTACCTGGACAGCCAACACTGAAGCTTTCTTT
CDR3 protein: CASSTWTANTEAFF

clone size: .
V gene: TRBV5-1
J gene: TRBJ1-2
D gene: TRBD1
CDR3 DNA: TGCGCCAGCAGCTTGGGGCTTGGGACAGGCTATGGCTACACCTTC
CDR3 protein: CASSLGLGTGYGYTF

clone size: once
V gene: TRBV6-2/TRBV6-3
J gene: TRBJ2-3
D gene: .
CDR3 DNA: TGTGCCAGCAGTACGGGTTGGACGCAGTATTTT
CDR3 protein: CASSTGWTQYF

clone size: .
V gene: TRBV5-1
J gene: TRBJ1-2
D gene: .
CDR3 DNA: TGCGCCAGCAGCTTGGACCACTATGGCTACACCTTC
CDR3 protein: CASSLDHYGYTF

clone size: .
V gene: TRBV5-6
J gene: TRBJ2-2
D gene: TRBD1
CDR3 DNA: TGTGCCAGCAGCTCTACCCTGGGGACAGTCGACACCGGGGAGCTGTTTTTT
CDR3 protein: CASSSTLGTVDTGELFF

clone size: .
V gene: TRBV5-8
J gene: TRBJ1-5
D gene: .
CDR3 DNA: TGTGCCAGCAGCTTGGTAAGAGGGGTCGGGAAAAGCAATCAGCCCCAGCATTTT
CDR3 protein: CASSLVRGVGKSNQPQHF

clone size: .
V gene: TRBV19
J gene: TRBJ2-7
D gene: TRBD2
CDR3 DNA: TGTGCCAGTAGTACCCGACTAGCCAACTACGAGCAGTACTTC
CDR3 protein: CASSTRLANYEQYF

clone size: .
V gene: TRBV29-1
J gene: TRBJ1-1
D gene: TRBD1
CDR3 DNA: TGCAGCATTGGGACAGGAAACACTGAAGCTTTCTTT
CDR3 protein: CSIGTGNTEAFF

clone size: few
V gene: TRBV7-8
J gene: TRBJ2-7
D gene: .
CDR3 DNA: TGTGCCAGCAGCCACCGGGACATAGCCTACGAGCAGTACTTC
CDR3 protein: CASSHRDIAYEQYF

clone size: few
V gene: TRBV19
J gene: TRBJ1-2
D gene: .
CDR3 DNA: TGTGCCAGTAGTATAGTGGACACCGCATCATATGGCTACACCTTC
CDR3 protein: CASSIVDTASYGYTF

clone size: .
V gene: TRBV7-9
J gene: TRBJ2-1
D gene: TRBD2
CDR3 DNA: TGTGCCAGCAGCCCTCGCGGACTAGCGGGTGAGCAGTTCTTC
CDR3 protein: CASSPRGLAGEQFF

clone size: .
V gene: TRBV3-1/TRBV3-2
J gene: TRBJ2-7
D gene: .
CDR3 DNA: TGTGCCAGCAGCCCGGACCTGGGACTGGGCCACTCCTACGAGCAGTACTTC
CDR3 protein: CASSPDLGLGHSYEQYF

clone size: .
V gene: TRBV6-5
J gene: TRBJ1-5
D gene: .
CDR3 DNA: TGTGCCAGCAGTTATGGTCAGGGTACCGGTCAGCCCCAGCATTTT
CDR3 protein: CASSYGQGTGQPQHF

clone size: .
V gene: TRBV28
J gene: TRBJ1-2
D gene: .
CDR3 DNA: TGTGCCAGCAGTTTATCGGGGGCCGCAGCTAACTATGGCTACACCTTC
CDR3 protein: CASSLSGAAANYGYTF

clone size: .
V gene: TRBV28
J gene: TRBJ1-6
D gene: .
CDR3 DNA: TGTGCCAGCAGCTACGAGAGAGGGGGGTTTAATTCACCCCTCCACTTT
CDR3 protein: CASSYERGGFNSPLHF

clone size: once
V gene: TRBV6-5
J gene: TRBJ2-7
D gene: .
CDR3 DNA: TGTGCCAGCACTCCAGGCCTCTACGAGCAGTACTTC
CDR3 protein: CASTPGLYEQYF

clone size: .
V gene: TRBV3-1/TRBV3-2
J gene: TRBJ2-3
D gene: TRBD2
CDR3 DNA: TGTGCCAGCAGCCAGGAGACTAGCGGGGGGGCCATGATTACGCAGTATTTT
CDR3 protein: CASSQETSGGAMITQYF

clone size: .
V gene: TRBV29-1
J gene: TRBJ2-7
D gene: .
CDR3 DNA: TGCAGCGTTGATCGGGACGGAACCTACGAGCAGTACTTC
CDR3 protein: CSVDRDGTYEQYF

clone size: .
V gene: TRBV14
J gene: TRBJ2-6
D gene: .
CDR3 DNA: TGTGCCAGCAGCCAAGTGAATCCAGGCAGCTCTGGGGCCAACGTCCTGACTTTC
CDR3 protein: CASSQVNPGSSGANVLTF

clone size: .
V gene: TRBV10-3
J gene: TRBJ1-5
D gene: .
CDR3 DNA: TGTGCCATCAGTGAGTCGAGTGGGGGACAGCCCCAGCATTTT
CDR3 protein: CAISESSGGQPQHF

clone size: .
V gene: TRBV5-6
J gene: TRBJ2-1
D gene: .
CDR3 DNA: TGTGCCAGCAGCTTGGAAAGGGCGCAGTTCTTC
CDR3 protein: CASSLERAQFF

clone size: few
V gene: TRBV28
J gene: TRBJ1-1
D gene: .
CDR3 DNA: TGTGCCAGCAGTTTTTGGGGGGCTAACACTGAAGCTTTCTTT
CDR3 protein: CASSFWGANTEAFF

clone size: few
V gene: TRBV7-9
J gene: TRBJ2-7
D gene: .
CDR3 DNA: TGTGCCAGCACCCATCCAATTAGCGGCGAGCAGTACTTC
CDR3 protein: CASTHPISGEQYF

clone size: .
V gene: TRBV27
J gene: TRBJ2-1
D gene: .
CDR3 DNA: TGTGCCAGCAGTCTGACTGCCAGCTCCTACAATGAGCAGTTCTTC
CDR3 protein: CASSLTASSYNEQFF

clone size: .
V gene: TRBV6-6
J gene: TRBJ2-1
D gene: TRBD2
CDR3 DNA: TGTGCCAGCAGTTTCACTAGCGGGGGGGACAATGAGCAGTTCTTC
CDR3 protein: CASSFTSGGDNEQFF

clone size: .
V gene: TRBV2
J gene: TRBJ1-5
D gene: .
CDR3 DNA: TGTGCCAGCAGTGAAAGGAACAGCCCGAGTAGCAATCAGCCCCAGCATTTT
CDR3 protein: CASSERNSPSSNQPQHF

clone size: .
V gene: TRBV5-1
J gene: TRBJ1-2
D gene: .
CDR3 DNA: TGCGCCAGCAGCTTCTGGCAGGGACGGAAAATTAACTATGGCTACACCTTC
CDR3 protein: CASSFWQGRKINYGYTF

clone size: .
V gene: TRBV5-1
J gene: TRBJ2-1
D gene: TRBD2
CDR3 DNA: TGCGCCAGCAGCAGCGGGATGCCTGAGCAGTTCTTC
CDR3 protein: CASSSGMPEQFF

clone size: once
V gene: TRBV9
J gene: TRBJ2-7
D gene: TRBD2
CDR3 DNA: TGTGCCAGCAGCCCTAGCGGGGGCTACGAGCAGTACTTC
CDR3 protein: CASSPSGGYEQYF

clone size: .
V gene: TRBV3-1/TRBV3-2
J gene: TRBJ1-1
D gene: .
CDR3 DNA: TGTGCCAGCAGCCAAGCAAGGGGTGAAGCTTTCTTT
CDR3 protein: CASSQARGEAFF

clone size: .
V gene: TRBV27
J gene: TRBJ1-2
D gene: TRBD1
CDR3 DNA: TGTGCCAGCACCCCTACCCAGGGGGCCGGCGGCTACACCTTC
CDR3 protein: CASTPTQGAGGYTF

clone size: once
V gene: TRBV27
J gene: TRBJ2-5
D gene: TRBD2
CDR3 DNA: TGTGCCAGCAGTTTTGGGACTAGGAGAGAAGAGACCCAGTACTTC
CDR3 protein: CASSFGTRREETQYF

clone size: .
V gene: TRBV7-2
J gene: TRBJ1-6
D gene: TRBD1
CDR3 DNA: TGTGCCAGCAGCTCGAGACAGGGCTATAATTCACCCCTCCACTTT
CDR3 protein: CASSSRQGYNSPLHF

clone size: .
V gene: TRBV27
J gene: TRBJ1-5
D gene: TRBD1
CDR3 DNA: TGTGCCAGCAGTCCCGGGACAGGGTCCAATCAGCCCCAGCATTTT
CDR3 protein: CASSPGTGSNQPQHF

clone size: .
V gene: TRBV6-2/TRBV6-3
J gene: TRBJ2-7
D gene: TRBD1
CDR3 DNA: TGTGCCAGCAGTTACTCCGGGACAGGGCTTGGGACCTACGAGCAGTACTTC
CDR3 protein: CASSYSGTGLGTYEQYF

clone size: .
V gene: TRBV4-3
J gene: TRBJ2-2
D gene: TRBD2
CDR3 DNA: TGCGCCAGCAGCCAAGATAGAGTGCGGGGGTGGGGCGGGGAGCTGTTTTTT
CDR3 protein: CASSQDRVRGWGGELFF

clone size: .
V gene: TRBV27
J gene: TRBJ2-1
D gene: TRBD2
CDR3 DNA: TGTGCCAGCAGTTTAGCGGGGGGGCTTAGTGAGCAGTTCTTC
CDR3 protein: CASSLAGGLSEQFF

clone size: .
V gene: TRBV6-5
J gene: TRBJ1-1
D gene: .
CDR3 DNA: TGTGCCAGTGTGGGGTTTTTGAACACTGAAGCTTTCTTT
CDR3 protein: CASVGFLNTEAFF

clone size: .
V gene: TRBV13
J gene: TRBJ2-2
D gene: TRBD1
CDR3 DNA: TGTGCCAGCAGCTCTAGGGACAGGGGCTTTATTCAGCTGAACACCGGGGAGCTGTTTTTT
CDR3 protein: CASSSRDRGFIQLNTGELFF

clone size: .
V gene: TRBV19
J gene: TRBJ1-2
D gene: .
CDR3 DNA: TGTGCCAGTAGCCAACGCAGGGTCGCCTATGGCTACACCTTC
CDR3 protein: CASSQRRVAYGYTF

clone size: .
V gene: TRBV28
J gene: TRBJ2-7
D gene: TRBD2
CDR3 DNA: TGTGCCAGCAGTTCCACGGGGGGGCCCTCCTACGAGCAGTACTTC
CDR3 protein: CASSSTGGPSYEQYF

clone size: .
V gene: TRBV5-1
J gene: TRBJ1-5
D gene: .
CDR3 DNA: TGCGCCAGCAGCTTCGACGGCTTTGATCAGCCCCAGCATTTT
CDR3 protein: CASSFDGFDQPQHF

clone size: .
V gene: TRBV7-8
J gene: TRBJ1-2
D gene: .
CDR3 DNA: TGTGCCAGCAGCCGGTCTAGTGGCAGCATCTATGGCTACACCTTC
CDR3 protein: CASSRSSGSIYGYTF

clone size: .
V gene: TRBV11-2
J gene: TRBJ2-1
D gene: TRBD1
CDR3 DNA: TGTGCCAGCAGCCTTAGTAGGGACAGGGGAAGGAATGAGCAGTTCTTC
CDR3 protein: CASSLSRDRGRNEQFF

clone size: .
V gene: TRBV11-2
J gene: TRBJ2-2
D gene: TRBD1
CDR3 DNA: TGTGCCAGCAATCTGGACAGGGGGTTCTTCACCGGGGAGCTGTTTTTT
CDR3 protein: CASNLDRGFFTGELFF

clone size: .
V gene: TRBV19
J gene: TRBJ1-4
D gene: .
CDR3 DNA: TGTGCCAGTAGTCTAGGGGCCTGGGGTGAAAAACTGTTTTTT
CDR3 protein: CASSLGAWGEKLFF

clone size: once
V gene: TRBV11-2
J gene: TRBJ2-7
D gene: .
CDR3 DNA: TGTGCCAGCAGCTTAGTGGTTTCGGCTAATGGGGAGCAGTACTTC
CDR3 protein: CASSLVVSANGEQYF

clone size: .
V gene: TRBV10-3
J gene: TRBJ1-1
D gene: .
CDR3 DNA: TGTGCCATCAGTCCCTGGGAACAGGGTACTGAAGCTTTCTTT
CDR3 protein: CAISPWEQGTEAFF

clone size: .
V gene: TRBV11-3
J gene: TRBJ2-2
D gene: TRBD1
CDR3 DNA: TGTGCCAGCAGCCGAACCGGGACAGGGGGCGGGGAGCTGTTTTTT
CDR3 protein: CASSRTGTGGGELFF